This record covers a single T cell receptor beta chain. Its antigen is undetermined. This sample is drawn from a study of CD4+ T cells in melanoma. J was trimmed by 4 bases and V by 2 bases; bases with no gene match: 1. Per germline, CDR1 MNHNY and CDR2 SVGAGI (reference sequence). This CDR3 spans 14 amino acids. TCRdb's table, derived via immunoSEQ multiplex PCR, lists solely in-frame clones and lacks some. The sample holds approximately 9,900 clones, around 70% seen once. Findings of the study overall: Reportedly, melanoma neoantigen-specific CD4+ T cells showed varied differentiation states. CD8+ T cell, macrophage and B cell function reportedly correlated with neoantigen-specific CD4+ T cells.

This receptor was taken from a human donor with melanoma. The chain carries TRBV6-6 and TRBJ1-5; 8 nucleotides line up with TRBD1. What was sequenced was peripheral blood. This CDR3 reads CASSYRTGNQPQHF. The CDR3 DNA follows: TGTGCCAGCAGTTACCGGACAGGGAATCAGCCCCAGCATTTT.